The 7 T cell receptor beta chains presented below share a single source sample, sequenced in a study of shared T cell receptors in the human thymus (dated by TCRdb to the early 2020s). Libraries were prepared through the immunoSEQ multiplex PCR assay. This immuneACCESS table, as held by TCRdb, lists in-frame sequences with V and J called but not all clones. Of the missing ones, under half trace to an unresolved V gene in checked studies; the others have no known cause. This sample is represented by roughly 710,000 clones; 80% to 90% of them were singletons. Around 0.0094% of the sample is taken by the ten largest. The same data also went into a second study, on human thymus T cells.

Sequencing used thymocytes. The receptors were gathered from a girl in the first two years of life with a congenital heart defect. Donor details come from another sample of the same person, matched by shared clones.

The chain combines TRBV18 with TRBJ1-5; 7 bases align to TRBD1. Germline-derived CDR1 and CDR2 are KGHSH and LQKENI. V was clipped by 4 bases and J by 0 bases; unmatched bases: 9. The CDR3 consists of 17 residues. For the CDR3, the DNA is TGTGCCAGCTCACGTACAGGGGAGGTAAATAGCAATCAGCCCCAGCATTTT. Translating it yields CASSRTGEVNSNQPQHF.

This sequence joins TRBV5-1 and TRBJ1-1, with D unclear. The germline gives CDR1 SGHRS, CDR2 YFSETQ. The germline V and J ends were trimmed by 1 base and 6 bases, with 10 bases remaining between them. The CDR3 contains 13 residues. In DNA, the CDR3 is TGCGCCAGCAGCTTGCACCATAGTGCTGAAGCTTTCTTT. It specifies CASSLHHSAEAFF.

The chain links TRBV6-1 to TRBJ1-1; possibly TRBD1 for D (6 bases). CDR1 is MNHNS, CDR2 SASEGT, per germline. The ends were cut back, 5 bases at V and 1 base at J, with 14 bases in the middle. The CDR3 sequence is 15 residues long. CDR3 DNA sequence: TGTGCCAGCAGTCCTTCGGGACACTGGAACACTGAAGCTTTCTTT. This sequence encodes CASSPSGHWNTEAFF.

The rearrangement joins TRBV29-1 to TRBJ1-1; 7 bases match TRBD1. V lost 4 bases and J lost 0; bases outside the gene matches: 11. Germline-derived CDR1 and CDR2 are SQVTM and ANQGSEA. This CDR3 is built from 16 residues. Here the CDR3 reads CSVVTGVIPLNTEAFF. The CDR3 DNA is TGCAGCGTTGTAACAGGGGTCATCCCTTTGAACACTGAAGCTTTCTTT.

This clone was seen only once. The rearrangement joins TRBV6-5 to TRBJ1-1, with D possibly matching TRBD1 (5 bases). Trimming took 6 bases from V and 0 from J, leaving 8 bases between them. Germline V gene data show CDR1 as MNHEY and CDR2 as SVGAGI. The CDR3 sequence is 13 residues long. CDR3 in amino acids: CASSIRVNTEAFF. The CDR3 DNA reads TGTGCCAGCAGCATCAGGGTGAACACTGAAGCTTTCTTT.

This chain connects TRBV5-1 to TRBJ1-1, with TRBD1 as a possible D gene (6 bases). The CDR3 runs to 15 residues. Germline CDR1 reads SGHRS; CDR2 reads YFSETQ. The V gene lost 0 bases and the J gene lost 7 bases, with 16 bases spanning the gap. CDR3 sequence: CASSLDQQGTFEAFF. In DNA, the CDR3 is TGCGCCAGCAGCTTGGACCAACAGGGCACCTTTGAAGCTTTCTTT.

V and J are TRBV4-2 and TRBJ2-3; TRBD2 agrees at 8 bases. The V segment lost 1 base and the J segment 0 bases; nucleotides outside the gene matches: 6. Looked up from germline, CDR1 is LGHNA and CDR2 is YNFKEQ. The CDR3 runs 17 residues. The CDR3 spells CASSQVVRGASTDTQYF. The CDR3 region has the DNA TGTGCCAGCAGCCAAGTTGTGCGGGGGGCAAGCACAGATACGCAGTATTTT.